The 26 T cell receptor beta chains listed next were all sequenced from one sample in a study of blood T cell repertoires in COVID-19. Sequencing was performed with immunoSEQ multiplex PCR; in TCRdb, only in-frame clones are kept and a portion is missing. This table holds 150,000 or so clones, 77% found once. Sequenced: peripheral blood. These receptors came from a woman aged 45 to 65 with active or convalescent COVID-19.

The J gene is TRBJ1-4, the V gene TRBV30, with 7 positions matching TRBD1. V lost 4 bases, J lost 4 bases, and 6 bases stayed unmatched. CDR3 length: 14 residues. CDR1 is GTSNPN and CDR2 is SVGIG in the germline V gene (reference sequence). CDR3 residues: CAWTRDSLNEKLFF. CDR3 DNA sequence: TGTGCCTGGACGCGGGACAGCCTTAATGAAAAACTGTTTTTT.

The rearrangement joins TRBV18 to TRBJ2-2; D is unclear. Trimming pared 2 bases from V and 6 bases from J, leaving 4 bases between. Per germline, CDR1 KGHSH and CDR2 LQKENI. This CDR3 region has 12 residues. The CDR3 loop is CASSPEPGELFF. CDR3 in DNA: TGTGCCAGCTCACCAGAGCCCGGGGAGCTGTTTTTT.

The chain links TRBV11-2 to TRBJ2-2; 10 bases agree with TRBD2. The CDR3 covers 15 residues. Germline V gene lookup returns CDR1 SGHAT and CDR2 FQNNGV. J was trimmed by 6 bases and V by 3 bases; bases with no gene match: 4. The CDR3 nucleotides are TGTGCCAGCAGCTTCGAGCGGGGGGGCGCCGGGGAGCTGTTTTTT. It specifies CASSFERGGAGELFF.

J is TRBJ1-4 and V is TRBV3-1 (or the pseudogene TRBV3-2); no clear D. This CDR3 is 13 amino acids long. V shed 6 bases and J shed 5 bases, with 10 bases lying between them. Germline CDR1 is LGHDT and CDR2 is YNNKEL (reference sequence). CDR3 coding DNA: TGTGCCAGCAGAGCGGGGTTAAATGAAAAACTGTTTTTT. Its protein is CASRAGLNEKLFF.

The chain joins TRBV9 to TRBJ2-1; D possibly corresponds to TRBD2 (6 bases). V was shortened by 0 bases and J by 4 bases, with 14 bases between the two germline ends. The CDR3 consists of 16 residues. CDR1 and CDR2 (germline): SGDLS, YYNGEE. The CDR3 DNA sequence: TGTGCCAGCAGCGTAGTGCCGGGTGGGACTTACAATGAGCAGTTCTTC. Translated: CASSVVPGGTYNEQFF.

Only a few counts were recorded for this clone. The chain has TRBV6-5 and TRBJ1-1, with D hard to call. Germline V lookup: CDR1 MNHEY, CDR2 SVGAGI. This CDR3 is built from 15 residues. V shed 6 bases and J shed 0 bases, with 14 bases lying between them. The CDR3: CASSATGIMNTEAFF. CDR3 coding DNA: TGTGCCAGCAGCGCAACGGGGATCATGAACACTGAAGCTTTCTTT.

The genes are TRBV12-3 or TRBV12-4 and TRBJ2-5; D may be TRBD1 (6 bases). CDR3 length: 13 residues. The V and J ends lost 6 bases and 1 base respectively, with 9 bases between them. The CDR3 DNA follows: TGTGCCAGCAGACAGGGTACCCAAGAGACCCAGTACTTC. Translated, it gives CASRQGTQETQYF.

The chain carries TRBV19 and TRBJ2-3; 7 bases match TRBD1. Germline V gene sequence: CDR1 LNHDA, CDR2 SQIVND (reference sequence). Trimming cost V 4 bases and J 1 base; bases outside gene matches: 8. The CDR3 sequence is 16 residues long. CDR3 in DNA: TGTGCCAGTAGTACTGACAGGGAATGGGGCACAGATACGCAGTATTTT. Translated, it gives CASSTDREWGTDTQYF.

The V and J genes are TRBV29-1 and TRBJ2-1; 7 bases fit TRBD2. CDR1 is SQVTM and CDR2 is ANQGSEA in the germline V gene. Trimming removed 4 bases from V and 14 bases from J; junction bases left unmatched: 5. The CDR3 extends over 10 amino acids. CDR3 in DNA: TGCAGCGTTGGGTCTAGCGGTGAGTTCTTC. Translated: CSVGSSGEFF.

This clone was counted a single time. This chain joins TRBV21-1 and TRBJ2-7; the D call in the table, TRBD1, was not verified against the DNA. TRBV21-1 is marked as a pseudogene. The CDR3 has 18 amino acids. CDR3 sequence: CASSSSPGQGAPEAGQYF. CDR3 in DNA: TGTGCCAGCAGCAGCTCCCCGGGACAGGGGGCCCCCGAAGCAGGGCAGTACTTC.

This chain connects TRBV30 to TRBJ1-6; 9 bases align to TRBD1. The CDR3 totals 16 residues. From germline, CDR1 is GTSNPN and CDR2 SVGIG (reference sequence). J was trimmed by 1 base and V by 1 base; bases with no gene match: 2. The CDR3 here is CAWSETGGSYNSPLHF. The CDR3 nucleotides are TGTGCCTGGAGTGAGACAGGGGGTTCCTATAATTCACCCCTCCACTTT. Supplemented by reference TRBV30 and TRBJ1-6, the full variable domain reads SQTIHQWPATLVQPVGSPLSLECTVEGTSNPNLYWYRQAAGRGLQLLFYSVGIGQISSEVPQNLSASRPQDRQFILSSKKLLLSDSGFYLCAWSETGGSYNSPLHFGNGTRLTVT.

This clone was observed once. The chain recombines TRBV5-1 with TRBJ2-1; 8 positions agree with TRBD1. Germline assignment: CDR1 SGHRS and CDR2 YFSETQ. This CDR3 region has 13 residues. J lost 15 bases, V lost 0 bases, and 8 bases had no gene match. CDR3 amino acids: CASSLVSDRVRFF. Written as DNA, the CDR3 is TGCGCCAGCAGCTTGGTGTCGGACAGGGTACGGTTCTTC.

The chain combines TRBV27 with TRBJ1-5; a weak D match, TRBD1 (5 bases). V was cut by 6 bases and J by 8 bases, with 14 bases left in between. CDR3 length: 13 residues. Germline CDR1 and CDR2: MNHEY and SMNVEV (reference sequence). The CDR3 DNA reads as TGTGCCAGCAGCGGCTACAGGTCAGAGCCCCAGCATTTT. Protein product: CASSGYRSEPQHF.

For this clone: At one of its ends the junction is not consistent with the germline gene, which may arise from a read error. The chain combines TRBV28 with TRBJ1-2; TRBD1 is a possible D gene (6 bases). Germline CDR1 is MDHEN and CDR2 is SYDVKM. The CDR3 covers 11 residues. CDR3 loop: CASSLDSPAYF. Here the CDR3 DNA reads TGTGCCAGCAGTTTGGACAGCCCCGCTTACTTC.

The gene calls are TRBV19 and TRBJ1-2; TRBD1 matches at 9 bases. The CDR3 contains 15 residues. The germline V gene has CDR1 LNHDA and CDR2 SQIVND (reference sequence). Trimming at V came to 4 bases and at J to 5 bases, leaving 8 bases not matched to a gene. The CDR3 spells CASSTPDRGGYGYTF. The CDR3 DNA follows: TGTGCCAGTAGTACCCCCGACAGGGGGGGATATGGCTACACCTTC.

Only a few counts were recorded for this clone. The identical CDR3 is also encoded by other nucleotide sequences in the sample. The chain employs TRBV9 and TRBJ1-2, with 7 bases fitting TRBD1. V was pared by 0 bases and J by 4 bases, with 6 bases of the junction left unmatched. The CDR3 contains 15 residues. The germline V gene encodes CDR1 SGDLS and CDR2 YYNGEE. The CDR3 sequence: CASSVGDRVAYGYTF. The DNA for the CDR3 is TGTGCCAGCAGCGTAGGTGACAGGGTTGCCTATGGCTACACCTTC.

The chain recombines TRBV6-6 with TRBJ1-6; 7 bases line up with TRBD1. The CDR3 is 15 residues long. Germline assignment: CDR1 MNHNY and CDR2 SVGAGI (reference sequence). The V and J ends lost 8 bases and 2 bases, in that order; junction bases with no gene match: 6. The CDR3 is CASAPGGTYNSPLHF. CDR3 DNA: TGTGCCAGCGCCCCAGGGGGGACCTATAATTCACCCCTCCACTTT.

There are a few counts of this clone. The genes are TRBV9 and TRBJ2-4; TRBD2 matches at 11 bases. The CDR3 is 17 residues long. Trimming removed 4 bases from V and 3 bases from J; junction bases left unmatched: 9. Germline values: CDR1 SGDLS, CDR2 YYNGEE. The CDR3 nucleotides read TGTGCCAGCAGCCCCTTCGGACTAGCGGGCGGCAAAAACATTCAGTACTTC. The encoded protein is CASSPFGLAGGKNIQYF.

As DNA, the CDR3 is TGCGCCAGCAGCCAAGGGCCCCGAACCGCAACTAATGAAAAACTGTTTTTT. It yields the protein CASSQGPRTATNEKLFF. The chain recombines TRBV4-3 with TRBJ1-4, with unresolved D. V was cut by 1 base and J by 0 bases, with 12 bases left in between. Germline V gene data show CDR1 as LGHNA and CDR2 as YSLEER. This CDR3 contains 17 residues.

This clone showed up just once. The CDR3 loop reads CASSDARTGQSTGELFF. The CDR3, as DNA: TGTGCCAGCAGCGACGCTAGGACGGGACAGTCCACCGGGGAGCTGTTTTTT. V and J are TRBV5-4 and TRBJ2-2; 7 bases line up with TRBD1. This CDR3 region has 17 residues. The V segment lost 4 bases and the J segment 4 bases; nucleotides outside the gene matches: 13. Per germline, CDR1 SGHNT and CDR2 YYREEE (reference sequence). The whole variable domain, remainder taken from reference TRBV5-4 and TRBJ2-2, is ETGVTQSPTHLIKTRGQQVTLRCSSQSGHNTVSWYQQALGQGPQFIFQYYREEENGRGNFPPRFSGLQFPNYSSELNVNALELDDSALYLCASSDARTGQSTGELFFGEGSRLTVL.

V is TRBV27 and J is TRBJ1-5, with D possibly being TRBD1 (6 bases). The CDR3 is 14 amino acids. The ends were cut back, 3 bases at V and 7 bases at J, with 13 bases in the middle. CDR1 and CDR2 (germline): MNHEY, SMNVEV (reference sequence). The CDR3 DNA reads as TGTGCCAGCAGTTTCACAGGGACCCGGCAGCCCCAGCATTTT. This sequence encodes CASSFTGTRQPQHF.

This chain joins TRBV7-8 and TRBJ2-5, with no clear D. The CDR3 runs 13 residues. With 0 bases removed from V and 7 bases from J, the gap between germline ends came to 9 bases. CDR1 and CDR2 from the germline V gene are SGHVS and FQNEAQ. The CDR3 DNA is TGTGCCAGCAGCTTAGCGGCAGGTGGGACCCAGTACTTC. Translation gives CASSLAAGGTQYF. Full variable domain (outside the CDR3, taken from reference TRBV7-8 and TRBJ2-5): GAGVSQSPRYKVAKRGQDVALRCDPISGHVSLFWYQQALGQGPEFLTYFQNEAQLDKSGLPSDRFFAERPEGSVSTLKIQRTQQEDSAVYLCASSLAAGGTQYFGPGTRLLVL.

V is TRBV28 and J is TRBJ2-7; 8 bases fit TRBD1. There are 13 residues in the CDR3. Germline V lookup: CDR1 MDHEN, CDR2 SYDVKM. The J segment lost 3 bases and the V segment lost 4 bases, leaving 2 bases of the junction unmatched. CDR3 sequence (DNA): TGTGCCAGCAGTTCTGGGACAGGCTACGAGCAGTACTTC. Translated, it gives CASSSGTGYEQYF.

The V gene is TRBV6-2 or TRBV6-3, the J gene TRBJ2-1, with 10 nucleotides matching TRBD1. Germline values: CDR1 MNHEY, CDR2 SVGEGT. V lost 5 bases and J lost 7; bases outside the gene matches: 11. The CDR3 runs to 16 residues. This CDR3 is CASSPDRGRIDNEQFF. The CDR3 DNA is TGTGCCAGCAGTCCCGACAGGGGGCGGATAGATAATGAGCAGTTCTTC.

In its sample, this clone was seen once. This chain links TRBV5-6 with TRBJ1-2, with a tentative D call TRBD1 (6 bases). Trimming took 5 bases from V and 8 from J, leaving 22 bases between them. CDR1 and CDR2 from the germline V gene are SGHDT and YYEEEE. The CDR3 has 15 amino acids. The CDR3 spells CASSFDRPLEWGYTF. For the CDR3, the DNA is TGTGCCAGCAGTTTCGACAGGCCTCTAGAGTGGGGCTACACCTTC.

In this sample, this clone turned up once. The gene calls are TRBV7-9 and TRBJ1-2, with TRBD1 matching 7 bases. Germline V lookup: CDR1 SEHNR, CDR2 FQNEAQ (reference sequence). J gave up 5 bases and V 5 bases, and 5 bases lay outside the gene matches. This CDR3 region has 13 residues. DNA of the CDR3: TGTGCCAGCAGCCTAGGGGGCTCATATGGCTACACCTTC. Protein sequence: CASSLGGSYGYTF.